Included here is one T cell receptor (beta chain) sequence, with context. TCRdb's copy holds only in-frame clones and misses some; the assay was immunoSEQ multiplex PCR. The table shows roughly 200,000 clones, with roughly 85% occurring only once. The CDR3 runs to 15 residues. V was clipped by 0 bases and J by 3 bases; unmatched bases: 8. CDR1 is GTSNPN, CDR2 SVGIG, per germline (reference sequence). This record comes from a study of blood T cell repertoires in COVID-19. The V call is TRBV30, the J call TRBJ2-7; 7 bases map to TRBD2. Sequenced material: PBMCs or T cells enriched from blood (not recorded which). This receptor was taken from a man between 35 and 55 years old who had recovered from COVID-19. CDR3 amino acids: CAWSVPGGRVYEQYF. Here the CDR3 DNA reads TGTGCCTGGAGTGTACCTGGCGGGAGAGTCTACGAGCAGTACTTC. Full variable domain (outside the CDR3, taken from reference TRBV30 and TRBJ2-7): SQTIHQWPATLVQPVGSPLSLECTVEGTSNPNLYWYRQAAGRGLQLLFYSVGIGQISSEVPQNLSASRPQDRQFILSSKKLLLSDSGFYLCAWSVPGGRVYEQYFGPGTRLTVT.